This T cell receptor beta chain was captured in a study of T cells after yellow fever vaccination. This clonotype was detected only a few times. Its specificity is unknown. UMIs and a universal primer site were added when TCR cDNA was made by 5'RACE template switching. One entry per CDR3 protein results from TCRdb running MiXCR on the 5' RACE reads. The sample holds about 350,000 distinct CDR3 sequences, around 13% seen once. Study-wide results and limits: Subsequent to the booster, the majority of primary-vaccination clones reappeared (about 97% CD4, around 90% CD8).

Sequencing was performed on CD4+ T cells sorted from PBMCs, taken 15 days after the yellow fever booster vaccination. This sequence was found in a man in his late teens or twenties who received the YFV17D yellow fever vaccine.

CDR3 bases: TGTGCCAGCAGCTTGGTGGGGAACACCGGGGAGCTGTTTTTT. It codes for CASSLVGNTGELFF. The rearrangement uses TRBV5-6 and TRBJ2-2, with unresolved D. The V gene's germline CDR1 is SGHDT and CDR2 YYEEEE. V was pared by 0 bases and J by 1 base, with 4 bases between. The CDR3 extends over 14 amino acids.